This record covers a single T cell receptor beta chain. This record comes from a study of blood T cell repertoires in COVID-19. About the research overall: PBMCs, B-cell-depleted T cells, or T cells were the source of the cDNA or gDNA that made up the material.

Trimming took 0 bases from V and 0 from J; bases not matched to a gene: 14. From germline, CDR1 is SGHRS and CDR2 YFSETQ. This CDR3 spans 19 amino acids. Some clones are missing from TCRdb's copy, which holds only in-frame ones; the method was immunoSEQ multiplex PCR. Of about 400,000 clones in the sample, 88% are singletons; the top ten hold 2% to 2.5%. The sequence derives from a woman in her 40s with acute COVID-19. Sample: PBMCs or T cells enriched from blood (not recorded which). The rearrangement joins TRBV5-1 to TRBJ1-1; the match to TRBD1 covers 7 bases. The CDR3 nucleotides are TGCGCCAGCAGCTTGGAGCCTGACAGGGCCCTAGGCATGAACACTGAAGCTTTCTTT. It encodes CASSLEPDRALGMNTEAFF.